A selection of T cell receptor beta chains follows, all from one sample in a study of T-cell reconstitution after alpha-beta-depleted transplantation in children. TCRdb reanalysed the PCR reads using MiXCR and keeps one entry per CDR3 protein. The data hold roughly 160,000 distinct CDR3 sequences, with 8.5% to 14% observed a single time. The sample in question was PBMCs, obtained before TCRalphabeta/CD19-depleted stem cell transplant. The receptors stem from a boy aged 2 to 10 with acute myeloid leukemia, due to receive a stem cell transplant. CDR3s include the opening cysteine and the closing phenylalanine or tryptophan. The order of the fields is V gene, J gene, clone size, D gene, CDR3 DNA, CDR3 protein. D genes are given only for firm matches. Expanded clones are given a class, and other clones once, few, many or no size at all.

V gene: TRBV25-1
J gene: TRBJ2-7
clone size: many
D gene: NA
CDR3 DNA: TGTGCCAGCAGTGAATTAGGGACGAACTACGAGCAGTACTTC
CDR3 protein: CASSELGTNYEQYF

V gene: TRBV9
J gene: TRBJ2-2
clone size: many
D gene: NA
CDR3 DNA: TGTGCCAGCAGCCTTACAGTTGACTCGCCGAACACCGGGGAGCTGTTTTTT
CDR3 protein: CASSLTVDSPNTGELFF

V gene: TRBV5-6
J gene: TRBJ2-6
clone size: many
D gene: NA
CDR3 DNA: TGTGCCAGCAGCTTGTTGAGTGGTGATGGGGCCAACGTCCTGACTTTC
CDR3 protein: CASSLLSGDGANVLTF

V gene: TRBV5-1
J gene: TRBJ2-2
clone size: many
D gene: NA
CDR3 DNA: TGCGCCAGCAGCTTGGAGCTGAACACCGGGGAGCTGTTTTTT
CDR3 protein: CASSLELNTGELFF

V gene: TRBV10-3
J gene: TRBJ1-5
clone size: many
D gene: TRBD1
CDR3 DNA: TGTGCCATCAGTGCACAGGGGAACAGCAATCAGCCCCAGCATTTT
CDR3 protein: CAISAQGNSNQPQHF

V gene: TRBV2
J gene: TRBJ1-4
clone size: NA
D gene: NA
CDR3 DNA: TGTGCCAGCAGGGTCGGGAATGAAAAACTGTTTTTT
CDR3 protein: CASRVGNEKLFF

V gene: TRBV6-5
J gene: TRBJ1-1
clone size: many
D gene: NA
CDR3 DNA: TGTGCCAGCAGTTACGGCCAGACAGGCGTTGACACTGAAGCTTTCTTT
CDR3 protein: CASSYGQTGVDTEAFF

V gene: TRBV5-6
J gene: TRBJ2-5
clone size: many
D gene: NA
CDR3 DNA: TGTGCCAGCAGCTTGGTGCAGCAAGAGACCCAGTACTTC
CDR3 protein: CASSLVQQETQYF

V gene: TRBV6-6
J gene: TRBJ1-1
clone size: many
D gene: NA
CDR3 DNA: TGTGCCACGACTAACAGGGCTATAGAAGCTTTCTTT
CDR3 protein: CATTNRAIEAFF

V gene: TRBV20-1
J gene: TRBJ2-2
clone size: many
D gene: NA
CDR3 DNA: TGCAGTGCGGGGAGCGGGAACACCGGGGAGCTGTTTTTT
CDR3 protein: CSAGSGNTGELFF

V gene: TRBV3-1
J gene: TRBJ2-7
clone size: many
D gene: NA
CDR3 DNA: TGTGCCAGCAGCCAAAGTAACGAGCAGTACTTC
CDR3 protein: CASSQSNEQYF

V gene: TRBV5-1
J gene: TRBJ2-6
clone size: many
D gene: NA
CDR3 DNA: TGCGCCAGCAGCTTGGTGGGCGACAGCTCTGGGGCCAACGTCCTGACTTTC
CDR3 protein: CASSLVGDSSGANVLTF

V gene: TRBV6-2/TRBV6-3
J gene: TRBJ2-3
clone size: many
D gene: TRBD2
CDR3 DNA: TGTGCCAGCAGACTCCCTATAGCGGGGGGGCCTAATACGCAGTATTTT
CDR3 protein: CASRLPIAGGPNTQYF

V gene: TRBV5-1
J gene: TRBJ1-2
clone size: many
D gene: TRBD1
CDR3 DNA: TGCGCCAGCAGCCCAGACAGGGTCCATGGCTACACCTTC
CDR3 protein: CASSPDRVHGYTF

V gene: TRBV27
J gene: TRBJ2-1
clone size: NA
D gene: NA
CDR3 DNA: TGTGCCAGCAGTTTACAGGGCGGCTCCTACAATGAGCAGTTCTTC
CDR3 protein: CASSLQGGSYNEQFF

V gene: TRBV12-3/TRBV12-4
J gene: TRBJ2-3
clone size: many
D gene: NA
CDR3 DNA: TGTGCCAGCAGTTTGGGACTTCTCACAGATACGCAGTATTTT
CDR3 protein: CASSLGLLTDTQYF

V gene: TRBV7-8
J gene: TRBJ1-2
clone size: many
D gene: TRBD1
CDR3 DNA: TGTGCCAGCAGATCGCCGGGACAGGGTAATGGCTACACCTTC
CDR3 protein: CASRSPGQGNGYTF

V gene: TRBV7-9
J gene: TRBJ1-3
clone size: many
D gene: NA
CDR3 DNA: TGTGCCAGCAGCTTAACTTCGGGGGCTGGCGGAAACACCATATATTTT
CDR3 protein: CASSLTSGAGGNTIYF

V gene: TRBV9
J gene: TRBJ2-7
clone size: many
D gene: NA
CDR3 DNA: TGTGCCAGCAGCGTAGAAGGTGGCACAACCTACGAGCAGTACTTC
CDR3 protein: CASSVEGGTTYEQYF

V gene: TRBV5-6
J gene: TRBJ2-1
clone size: many
D gene: NA
CDR3 DNA: TGTGCCAGCAGCCTGGGAGCTGGACTTCAAGACAATGAGCAGTTCTTC
CDR3 protein: CASSLGAGLQDNEQFF

V gene: TRBV5-1
J gene: TRBJ2-1
clone size: NA
D gene: NA
CDR3 DNA: TGCGCCAGCAGCTCATCAGGCGGGTCGGGACGAAGACCAGTGAGCTCCTACAATGAGCAGTTCTTC
CDR3 protein: CASSSSGGSGRRPVSSYNEQFF

V gene: TRBV12-3/TRBV12-4
J gene: TRBJ2-5
clone size: many
D gene: NA
CDR3 DNA: TGTGCCAGCAGGCCAGGACATGGAGAGACCCAGTACTTC
CDR3 protein: CASRPGHGETQYF

V gene: TRBV18
J gene: TRBJ2-2
clone size: once
D gene: NA
CDR3 DNA: TGTGCCAGCTCACCACGGATAGTGAACACCGGGGAGCTGTTTTTT
CDR3 protein: CASSPRIVNTGELFF

V gene: TRBV6-5
J gene: TRBJ2-5
clone size: many
D gene: TRBD2
CDR3 DNA: TGTGCCAGCAGTGCTTCTGGGGGGGCCCAGTACTTC
CDR3 protein: CASSASGGAQYF

V gene: TRBV5-1
J gene: TRBJ1-4
clone size: many
D gene: NA
CDR3 DNA: TGCGCCAGCAGCTTGATTGGGACCGCAGCAACTAATGAAAAACTGTTTTTT
CDR3 protein: CASSLIGTAATNEKLFF

V gene: TRBV10-2
J gene: TRBJ1-2
clone size: many
D gene: NA
CDR3 DNA: TGCGCCAGCAGTGGTCAGGCGTGGAACTATGGCTACACCTTC
CDR3 protein: CASSGQAWNYGYTF

V gene: TRBV20-1
J gene: TRBJ2-3
clone size: many
D gene: TRBD2
CDR3 DNA: TGCAGTGCTAACGGGGGGGCGGGCACAGATACGCAGTATTTT
CDR3 protein: CSANGGAGTDTQYF

V gene: TRBV6-4
J gene: TRBJ2-6
clone size: NA
D gene: TRBD1
CDR3 DNA: TGTGCCAGCAGTGAAACAGGGGGTTCTGGGGCCAACGTCCTGACTTTC
CDR3 protein: CASSETGGSGANVLTF

V gene: TRBV27
J gene: TRBJ2-1
clone size: many
D gene: TRBD2
CDR3 DNA: TGTGCCAGCAGTTTATACGCGGGAGGGCCCCGGGGCTCCTACAATGAGCAGTTCTTC
CDR3 protein: CASSLYAGGPRGSYNEQFF

V gene: TRBV27
J gene: TRBJ2-1
clone size: many
D gene: NA
CDR3 DNA: TGTGCCAGCAGTTTTTGGGCAGGGAATGAGCAGTTCTTC
CDR3 protein: CASSFWAGNEQFF

V gene: TRBV7-9
J gene: TRBJ1-3
clone size: many
D gene: NA
CDR3 DNA: TGTGCCAGCAGCATCCCAGGGGAAGACACCATATATTTT
CDR3 protein: CASSIPGEDTIYF

V gene: TRBV11-3
J gene: TRBJ2-1
clone size: many
D gene: TRBD2
CDR3 DNA: TGTGCCAGCAGCTTAGGGGATCAGGCTAGCGGGTTTTACAATGAGCAGTTCTTC
CDR3 protein: CASSLGDQASGFYNEQFF

V gene: TRBV11-2
J gene: TRBJ2-7
clone size: many
D gene: TRBD2
CDR3 DNA: TGTGCCAGCAGCTTGGAGGTGACTAGCGCTTACTACGAGCAGTACTTC
CDR3 protein: CASSLEVTSAYYEQYF

V gene: TRBV4-1
J gene: TRBJ2-1
clone size: many
D gene: TRBD2
CDR3 DNA: TGCGCCAGCAGGCGACCCGGGGGGTTTAGTAATGAGCAGTTCTTC
CDR3 protein: CASRRPGGFSNEQFF

V gene: TRBV3-1
J gene: TRBJ2-3
clone size: many
D gene: NA
CDR3 DNA: TGTGCCAGCAGCCAAGAATCGGATACGCAGTATTTT
CDR3 protein: CASSQESDTQYF

V gene: TRBV3-1
J gene: TRBJ1-5
clone size: many
D gene: NA
CDR3 DNA: TGTGCCAGCAGCGCCGGCGCCCAGCCCCAGCATTTT
CDR3 protein: CASSAGAQPQHF

V gene: TRBV18
J gene: TRBJ2-1
clone size: many
D gene: NA
CDR3 DNA: TGTGCCAGCTCACCACGGACCCCCCCCAATGAGCAGTTCTTC
CDR3 protein: CASSPRTPPNEQFF

V gene: TRBV6-5
J gene: TRBJ1-1
clone size: many
D gene: TRBD1
CDR3 DNA: TGTGCCAGCAGTTTGATCGGACAGGGGGCGGAAGCTTTCTTT
CDR3 protein: CASSLIGQGAEAFF

V gene: TRBV20-1
J gene: TRBJ2-2
clone size: many
D gene: NA
CDR3 DNA: TGCAGTGCTAGATTGGGCTCGCAAGACACCGGGGAGCTGTTTTTT
CDR3 protein: CSARLGSQDTGELFF

V gene: TRBV5-1
J gene: TRBJ1-3
clone size: many
D gene: NA
CDR3 DNA: TGCGCCAGCAGCTTGGACTCTGGAAACACCATATATTTT
CDR3 protein: CASSLDSGNTIYF

V gene: TRBV20-1
J gene: TRBJ1-2
clone size: many
D gene: NA
CDR3 DNA: TGCAGTGCTACGGGTGGAGGGAACAGCTATGGCTACACCTTC
CDR3 protein: CSATGGGNSYGYTF

V gene: TRBV5-1
J gene: TRBJ1-6
clone size: many
D gene: NA
CDR3 DNA: TGCGCCAGCAGCTTGCTCTTCGGTGGCAATTCACCCCTCCACTTT
CDR3 protein: CASSLLFGGNSPLHF

V gene: TRBV6-5
J gene: TRBJ1-5
clone size: many
D gene: NA
CDR3 DNA: TGTGCCAGCAAGGAGAATGGCAATCAGCCCCAGCATTTT
CDR3 protein: CASKENGNQPQHF

V gene: TRBV20-1
J gene: TRBJ2-7
clone size: few
D gene: NA
CDR3 DNA: TGCAGTGCTGAGACTGGGACCTACGAGCAGTACTTC
CDR3 protein: CSAETGTYEQYF

V gene: TRBV12-3/TRBV12-4
J gene: TRBJ1-2
clone size: many
D gene: NA
CDR3 DNA: TGTGCCAGCAGTCCCTCCGGGACGCCCACTAACTATGGCTACACCTTC
CDR3 protein: CASSPSGTPTNYGYTF

V gene: TRBV20-1
J gene: TRBJ2-3
clone size: many
D gene: NA
CDR3 DNA: TGCAGTGCTAGAGGTTTTGGGGGTGTAAAGGCAGATACGCAGTATTTT
CDR3 protein: CSARGFGGVKADTQYF

V gene: TRBV5-1
J gene: TRBJ2-3
clone size: many
D gene: NA
CDR3 DNA: TGCGCCAGCAGCTTGGCTTGGGATACGCAGTATTTT
CDR3 protein: CASSLAWDTQYF

V gene: TRBV12-3/TRBV12-4
J gene: TRBJ1-1
clone size: many
D gene: NA
CDR3 DNA: TGTGCCAGCAGTTTACAGGCGGTCACTGAAGCTTTCTTT
CDR3 protein: CASSLQAVTEAFF

V gene: TRBV5-1
J gene: TRBJ1-5
clone size: NA
D gene: NA
CDR3 DNA: TGCGCCAGCAGCTCTGACGGGAATAGCAATCAGCCCCAGCATTTT
CDR3 protein: CASSSDGNSNQPQHF

V gene: TRBV2
J gene: TRBJ2-2
clone size: few
D gene: NA
CDR3 DNA: TGTGCCAGGGGGACGCCCACGAACACCGGGGAGCTGTTTTTT
CDR3 protein: CARGTPTNTGELFF

V gene: TRBV5-5
J gene: TRBJ1-5
clone size: many
D gene: NA
CDR3 DNA: TGTGCCAGCAGCTTCGAAGGGTATAGCAATCAGCCCCAGCATTTT
CDR3 protein: CASSFEGYSNQPQHF

V gene: TRBV29-1
J gene: TRBJ2-1
clone size: many
D gene: NA
CDR3 DNA: TGCAGCAGTCGGGCCGGAAATGAGCAGTTCTTC
CDR3 protein: CSSRAGNEQFF

V gene: TRBV5-1
J gene: TRBJ2-3
clone size: many
D gene: NA
CDR3 DNA: TGCGCCAGCAGCTTGGCCGGCCAATCTCCCTATACGCAGTATTTT
CDR3 protein: CASSLAGQSPYTQYF

V gene: TRBV12-3/TRBV12-4
J gene: TRBJ1-3
clone size: many
D gene: NA
CDR3 DNA: TGTGCCAGCAGTTTGCCAGAATGGGCCACCGGAAACACCATATATTTT
CDR3 protein: CASSLPEWATGNTIYF

V gene: TRBV30
J gene: TRBJ2-1
clone size: NA
D gene: NA
CDR3 DNA: TGTGCCTGGAGTGTGAGCGGGTACGACGATGAGCAGTTCTTC
CDR3 protein: CAWSVSGYDDEQFF

V gene: TRBV5-1
J gene: TRBJ2-7
clone size: many
D gene: TRBD1
CDR3 DNA: TGCGCCAGCAGCTGGGACAGGGTTTACGAGCAGTACTTC
CDR3 protein: CASSWDRVYEQYF

V gene: TRBV3-1
J gene: TRBJ1-5
clone size: many
D gene: NA
CDR3 DNA: TGTGCCAGCAGCCATCAGGGAAACCAGCCCCAGCATTTT
CDR3 protein: CASSHQGNQPQHF